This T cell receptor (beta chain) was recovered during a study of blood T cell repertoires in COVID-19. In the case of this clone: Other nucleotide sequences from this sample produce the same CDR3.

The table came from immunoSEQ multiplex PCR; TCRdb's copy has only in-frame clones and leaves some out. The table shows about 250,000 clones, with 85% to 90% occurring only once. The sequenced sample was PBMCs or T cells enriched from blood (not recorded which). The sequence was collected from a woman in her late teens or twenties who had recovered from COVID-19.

The CDR3: CASSLGQGDGYTF. The CDR3 DNA sequence: TGCGCCAGCAGCTTGGGACAGGGTGATGGCTACACCTTC. The rearrangement uses TRBV5-1 and TRBJ1-2; 7 positions agree with TRBD1. CDR1 SGHRS and CDR2 YFSETQ come from the germline V gene. With 0 bases clipped from V and 6 bases from J, the junction kept 2 bases outside the gene matches. There are 13 residues in the CDR3. Looking up the rest from reference TRBV5-1 and TRBJ1-2 gives the full variable domain: KAGVTQTPRYLIKTRGQQVTLSCSPISGHRSVSWYQQTPGQGLQFLFEYFSETQRNKGNFPGRFSGRQFSNSRSEMNVSTLELGDSALYLCASSLGQGDGYTFGSGTRLTVV.